A selection of T cell receptor beta chains follows, all from one sample in a study of T cell responses to AZD1222 COVID-19 vaccine. The table came from immunoSEQ multiplex PCR; TCRdb's copy has only in-frame clones and leaves some out. Of about 110,000 clones in the sample, roughly 89% were seen once. This specimen consisted of peripheral blood, obtained on day 0 of AZD1222 vaccination. These receptor sequences come from an adult in good health. Both conserved end residues are part of each CDR3. D genes are given only for firm matches. Rows may omit the clone size; those that give it use once, few, many or a size class.

v_call	j_call	clone_size	d_call	cdr3_nt	cdr3_aa
TRBV7-3	TRBJ2-2	-	-	TGTGCCAGCAGCTCCTTCACCGGGGAGCTGTTTTTT	CASSSFTGELFF
TRBV27	TRBJ1-4	-	-	TGTGCCAGCAGTTTATCGGTCCCTGCAACTAATGAAAAACTGTTTTTT	CASSLSVPATNEKLFF
TRBV5-6	TRBJ1-5	-	TRBD1	TGTGCCAGCAGCTCTGACAGGGTTTCCAATCAGCCCCAGCATTTT	CASSSDRVSNQPQHF
TRBV4-1	TRBJ2-7	-	TRBD1	TGCGCCAGCAGCCACCCGGGACAGGGTGTGTTCGGGCAGTACTTC	CASSHPGQGVFGQYF
TRBV10-2	TRBJ1-2	-	TRBD1	TGCGCCAGCAGTCCACAACAGGGGGATTATGGCTACACCTTC	CASSPQQGDYGYTF
TRBV5-6	TRBJ1-3	-	-	TGTGCCAGCAGCTTGTGGGGGGTCTCTGGAAACACCATATATTTT	CASSLWGVSGNTIYF
TRBV24-1	TRBJ1-1	-	-	TGTGCCACCAGTGATTCAGGAGGTACCACTGAAGCTTTCTTT	CATSDSGGTTEAFF
TRBV11-3	TRBJ2-7	-	-	TGTGCCAGCAGCTCTAGTATGCAGCGGGAGCAGTACTTC	CASSSSMQREQYF
TRBV2	TRBJ2-3	once	-	TGTGCCAGCAGTCCCCGGGACGGATCCACAGATACGCAGTATTTT	CASSPRDGSTDTQYF
TRBV5-4	TRBJ2-1	-	-	TGTGCCAGCAGCTTTCTTAGGGGAGGAGGGGTCTACAATGAGCAGTTCTTC	CASSFLRGGGVYNEQFF
TRBV29-1	TRBJ1-5	-	-	TGCAGCGTTGTTGCTGGGGGGAGCAATCAGCCCCAGCATTTT	CSVVAGGSNQPQHF
TRBV5-5	TRBJ2-1	-	-	TGTGCCAGCAGCTTTGGCGGTTACAATGAGCAGTTCTTC	CASSFGGYNEQFF
TRBV9	TRBJ2-2	-	-	TGTGCCAGCAGCTTAGTGACCACCGGGGAGCTGTTTTTT	CASSLVTTGELFF
TRBV19	TRBJ1-1	-	-	TGTGCCAGTAGTAGGGGGCCAGCCCATGCTGAAGCTTTCTTT	CASSRGPAHAEAFF
TRBV19	TRBJ1-6	-	TRBD1	TGTGCCAGTAGTATGCGACAGGGTATGTCCTCACCCCTCCACTTT	CASSMRQGMSSPLHF
TRBV2	TRBJ1-6	-	-	TGTGCCAGCAGAGTAGAGGGGTTTTCCCCCCTCCACTTT	CASRVEGFSPLHF
TRBV5-6	TRBJ2-1	-	TRBD2	TGTGCCAGCAGCTTGGTGACTAGCGGGGGGCCGCTCAATGAGCAGTTCTTC	CASSLVTSGGPLNEQFF
TRBV3-1/TRBV3-2	TRBJ2-5	-	-	TGTGCCAGCAGCCAAGATCGAATCGGGGCTCGAGAGACCCAGTACTTC	CASSQDRIGARETQYF
TRBV19	TRBJ2-7	-	-	TGTGCCAGTAGTACAGGTAGGTTGAGCGAGCAGTACTTC	CASSTGRLSEQYF
TRBV7-9	TRBJ2-3	-	-	TGTGCCAGCGTGGGGGTTTCGGCATCCTCGGATACGCAGTATTTT	CASVGVSASSDTQYF
TRBV19	TRBJ1-5	once	TRBD1	TGTGCCAGTAAGTTTAAGGGACAGGGAAATCAGCCCCAGCATTTT	CASKFKGQGNQPQHF
TRBV6-2/TRBV6-3	TRBJ2-1	few	-	TGTGCCAGCAGCCTATCGGGGGTCTCCTACAATGAGCAGTTCTTC	CASSLSGVSYNEQFF
TRBV9	TRBJ2-5	-	TRBD2	TGTGCCAGCAGCGTAGGCGGGGGGGCCGCTGAGACCCAGTACTTC	CASSVGGGAAETQYF
TRBV9	TRBJ2-7	-	-	TGTGCCAGCAGCGCCGGCCGGGGGGCCTACGGCTACGAGCAGTACTTC	CASSAGRGAYGYEQYF
TRBV4-3	TRBJ1-1	-	-	TGCGCCAGCAGCCAAGATTGGGGGGGCGGAACTGAAGCTTTCTTT	CASSQDWGGGTEAFF
TRBV30	TRBJ1-4	-	-	TGTGCCTGGAGGGGAGACAGTTTAGGGGAAAAACTGTTTTTT	CAWRGDSLGEKLFF
TRBV10-3	TRBJ2-1	once	-	TGTGCCATCACCCACGACAAGGCCCATTACAATGAGCAGTTCTTC	CAITHDKAHYNEQFF
TRBV29-1	TRBJ1-2	once	-	TGCAGCGTTGAAGGATTGGTAGGGGGGACGTGGGGCTACACCTTC	CSVEGLVGGTWGYTF
TRBV6-6	TRBJ2-7	-	TRBD1	TGTGCCAGCAGCACAACGAACAGGGGTTACGAGCAGTACTTC	CASSTTNRGYEQYF
TRBV10-3	TRBJ2-2	-	TRBD1	TGTGCCATTTCCAAGGGACAGGGGGCTAGCGGGGAGCTGTTTTTT	CAISKGQGASGELFF
TRBV18	TRBJ1-3	-	-	TGTGCCAGCTCACCGGTGATTGGGGACACCATATATTTT	CASSPVIGDTIYF
TRBV28	TRBJ2-6	once	-	TGTGCCAGCATCTCCTCTGGGGCCAACGTCCTGACTTTC	CASISSGANVLTF
TRBV18	TRBJ1-4	once	TRBD1	TGTGCCAGCTCACCTAGGCGGGACAGGGCCCGTGTTAATGAAAAACTGTTTTTT	CASSPRRDRARVNEKLFF
TRBV25-1	TRBJ2-2	once	-	TGTGCCAGCCCCGGGACACCTAGCACCGGGGAGCTGTTTTTT	CASPGTPSTGELFF
TRBV18	TRBJ2-7	-	-	TGTGCCAGCTCACCTAATAGGGGCGAGCAGTACTTC	CASSPNRGEQYF
TRBV6-6	TRBJ2-3	-	-	TGTGCCAGCAGTTACTCCGGACCCCCTAGCACAGATACGCAGTATTTT	CASSYSGPPSTDTQYF
TRBV4-3	TRBJ2-2	-	TRBD1	TGCGCCAGCAGCCAAGAATTGGGACAGGGTAACACCGGGGAGCTGTTTTTT	CASSQELGQGNTGELFF
TRBV20-1	TRBJ1-1	-	TRBD1	TGCAGTGCTAGTAACAGGGGAACGAACACTGAAGCTTTCTTT	CSASNRGTNTEAFF
TRBV9	TRBJ1-1	-	TRBD1	TGTGCCGCCACAGGGGCCGTGGACACTGAAGCTTTCTTT	CAATGAVDTEAFF
TRBV2	TRBJ1-5	-	-	TGTGCCAGCAGGGAGTGGAATCAGCCCCAGCATTTT	CASREWNQPQHF
TRBV6-2/TRBV6-3	TRBJ2-7	-	-	TGTGCCAGCAGTTACTCGGAAATGTTCGAGCAGTACTTC	CASSYSEMFEQYF
TRBV18	TRBJ1-1	-	-	TGTGCCAGCTCATTGAGATCGGGGGCCACTGAAGCTTTCTTT	CASSLRSGATEAFF
TRBV7-2	TRBJ1-2	-	-	TGTGCCAGCAGCTTATACAGCCACTATGGCTACACCTTC	CASSLYSHYGYTF
TRBV11-2	TRBJ2-7	-	-	TGTGCCAGCAGCTACGGCGGCGGGGAACTCTACGAGCAGTACTTC	CASSYGGGELYEQYF
TRBV6-5	TRBJ1-1	-	-	TGTGCCAGCAGTTACACAGGGCTCACTGAAGCTTTCTTT	CASSYTGLTEAFF
TRBV18	TRBJ2-7	-	TRBD1	TGTGCCAGCTCACCCGGACAGGGGGCGATGTACGAGCAGTACTTC	CASSPGQGAMYEQYF
TRBV13	TRBJ1-4	-	-	TGTGCCAGCAGCCGGGGGGCAGAAGGAGCCACATTGAATGAAAAACTGTTTTTT	CASSRGAEGATLNEKLFF
TRBV5-4	TRBJ2-2	-	-	TGTGCCAGCAGCTTGGTCTCTACCGGGGAGCTGTTTTTT	CASSLVSTGELFF
TRBV5-5	TRBJ2-4	-	-	TGTGCCAGCAGCTTTCAAGGTACCGTAGACATTCAGTACTTC	CASSFQGTVDIQYF
TRBV30	TRBJ1-2	-	TRBD1	TGTGCCTGGAGTGTCGGACAGGGATACTATGGCTACACCTTC	CAWSVGQGYYGYTF